The 2 T cell receptor beta chains in this list originate from one sample, sequenced in a study of cytomegalovirus exposure and HLA in healthy donors (dated by TCRdb to about 2017). The method was the immunoSEQ multiplex PCR assay. For the multiplex PCR, a mixture combining 60 forward primers for TCR Vbeta segments and 13 reverse primers for TCR Jbeta segments was used. The table was pulled from immuneACCESS by TCRdb, which kept in-frame rearrangements only. Such tables lose some clones; where checked, under half of the loss comes from unresolved V genes, and the rest has no known cause. This sample holds about 130,000 clones; roughly 84% were observed only once. Of the sample, 1% to 1.5% falls within the top ten clones. Specimen: PBMCs. Receptors were obtained from a girl aged 2 to 10 in good health and CMV-seronegative.

This sequence joins TRBV9 and TRBJ2-7; D is possibly TRBD1 (5 bases). Looked up from germline, CDR1 is SGDLS and CDR2 is YYNGEE. The CDR3 is made up of 14 amino acids. Between the trimmed V and J ends, which lost 4 bases and 2 bases, there was a span of 13 bases. The chain's CDR3 is CASSPRTDTYEQYF. The CDR3 nucleotides read TGTGCCAGCAGCCCACGGACGGACACCTACGAGCAGTACTTC.

The chain employs TRBV7-2 and TRBJ2-7; 10 bases agree with TRBD1. This CDR3 has 17 residues. Trimming cost V 1 base and J 2 bases; bases outside gene matches: 8. The germline V gene encodes CDR1 SGHTA and CDR2 FQGNSA. The DNA of the CDR3 is TGTGCCAGCAGCTTAGGATCCGTCGGGACAGGGGCCTACGAGCAGTACTTC. This codes for CASSLGSVGTGAYEQYF.